This T cell receptor beta chain was sequenced in a study of cytomegalovirus exposure and HLA in healthy donors. With 60 Vbeta and 13 Jbeta primers, the PCR was carried out. The protocol was immunoSEQ multiplex PCR, while the TCRdb copy is restricted to in-frame clones and leaves out a portion. Of 110,000 to 150,000 clones in the sample, around 67% were seen once. Germline-derived CDR1 and CDR2 are SGHDT and YYEEEE. Trimming left V 1 base short and J 2 bases short, with 9 bases between. The CDR3 loop spans 14 amino acids. Sequencing used PBMCs. This TCR was sampled from a man between 18 and 35 years old in good health and CMV-seropositive. This chain joins TRBV5-6 and TRBJ1-2, with D unclear. The CDR3 sequence: CASSLYRYNYGYTF. The CDR3 DNA is TGTGCCAGCAGCTTGTACAGATACAACTATGGCTACACCTTC. Filled out from reference TRBV5-6 and TRBJ1-2, the complete variable domain reads DAGVTQSPTHLIKTRGQQVTLRCSPKSGHDTVSWYQQALGQGPQFIFQYYEEEERQRGNFPDRFSGHQFPNYSSELNVNALLLGDSALYLCASSLYRYNYGYTFGSGTRLTVV.